These 27 T cell receptor beta chains were sequenced from one sample in a study of T cells in tumors after PD-1 blockade. Libraries were prepared by immunoSEQ multiplex PCR; TCRdb keeps only in-frame clonotypes and omits some of them. The sample lists approximately 60,000 clones, about 74% seen once, with around 5% in the top ten. Sequenced here: PBMCs, sampled after anti-PD-1 treatment. The source of these receptors is a human donor with basal cell carcinoma.

The chain has TRBV7-2 and TRBJ2-3; the match to TRBD2 covers 7 bases. The germline gives CDR1 SGHTA, CDR2 FQGNSA. CDR3 length equals 15 residues. Germline trimming cut 4 bases from V and 3 bases from J; bases unmatched to any gene: 7. In DNA form, the CDR3 reads TGTGCCAGCAGCTCGCGGGGGAGTAAGACAGATACGCAGTATTTT. It specifies CASSSRGSKTDTQYF.

The CDR3 loop is CASSYEGVYGYTF. CDR3 sequence (DNA): TGTGCCAGCAGTTACGAAGGGGTGTATGGCTACACCTTC. J is TRBJ1-2 and V is TRBV6-5; tentative D call: TRBD1 (5 bases). This CDR3 comprises 13 residues. The V and J ends lost 2 bases and 5 bases respectively, with 9 bases between them. Per germline, CDR1 MNHEY and CDR2 SVGAGI.

The chain uses TRBV28 and TRBJ2-7, with D unclear. This CDR3 is 11 amino acids long. With 4 bases removed from V and 3 bases from J, the gap between germline ends came to 4 bases. Per germline, CDR1 MDHEN and CDR2 SYDVKM. The CDR3 region has the DNA TGTGCCAGCAGTTCTTACTACGAGCAGTACTTC. Translating gives CASSSYYEQYF.

This rearrangement joins TRBV19 to TRBJ2-1; D remains ambiguous. The CDR3 extends over 21 amino acids. CDR1 and CDR2 from the germline V gene are LNHDA and SQIVND (reference sequence). The germline V and J ends were trimmed by 1 base and 0 bases, with 25 bases remaining between them. CDR3 protein: CASSIGLGYIPQRVSYNEQFF. The CDR3 nucleotides read TGTGCCAGTAGTATAGGACTCGGTTATATCCCACAAAGGGTCTCCTACAATGAGCAGTTCTTC.

This clone was recorded only once. The V and J genes are TRBV7-9 and TRBJ1-2, with TRBD1 matching 8 bases. J was trimmed by 8 bases and V by 0 bases; bases with no gene match: 8. This CDR3 has 15 amino acids. Germline loops: CDR1 SEHNR, CDR2 FQNEAQ (reference sequence). CDR3 coding DNA: TGTGCCAGCAGCTTAGCGGCAGGGGGCCAATTAGGCTACACCTTC. This sequence encodes CASSLAAGGQLGYTF.

This chain uses TRBV9 with TRBJ2-3; 10 bases align to TRBD2. The CDR3 has 14 amino acids. Germline V gene sequence: CDR1 SGDLS, CDR2 YYNGEE. The V and J ends lost 7 bases and 5 bases, in that order; junction bases with no gene match: 7. CDR3 protein: CASGQRGGGDTQYF. The CDR3 coding sequence is TGTGCCAGCGGCCAGCGGGGGGGCGGAGATACGCAGTATTTT.

This clone appeared a single time. The chain combines TRBV29-1 with TRBJ1-2, with 10 bases identical to TRBD1. Germline CDR1 reads SQVTM; CDR2 reads ANQGSEA. This CDR3 is 11 amino acids long. With 7 bases clipped from V and 6 bases from J, the junction kept 2 bases outside the gene matches. In DNA, the CDR3 is TGCAGCGCTGGACAGGGGGATGGCTACACCTTC. Protein sequence: CSAGQGDGYTF. The full variable domain, rest sourced from reference TRBV29-1 and TRBJ1-2, is SAVISQKPSRDICQRGTSLTIQCQVDSQVTMMFWYRQQPGQSLTLIATANQGSEATYESGFVIDKFPISRPNLTFSTLTVSNMSPEDSSIYLCSAGQGDGYTFGSGTRLTVV.

A single count supports this clone. The chain employs TRBV7-9 and TRBJ2-2; 7 nucleotides line up with TRBD1. Trimming at V came to 6 bases and at J to 4 bases, leaving 5 bases not matched to a gene. In germline, CDR1 is SEHNR, CDR2 FQNEAQ (reference sequence). The CDR3 is 14 residues long. CDR3 sequence reads: CASRGGSGTGELFF. Written as DNA, the CDR3 is TGTGCCAGCAGAGGGGGCAGTGGCACCGGGGAGCTGTTTTTT. The variable domain in full, with the rest retrieved from reference TRBV7-9 and TRBJ2-2, is DTGVSQNPRHKITKRGQNVTFRCDPISEHNRLYWYRQTLGQGPEFLTYFQNEAQLEKSRLLSDRFSAERPKGSFSTLEIQRTEQGDSAMYLCASRGGSGTGELFFGEGSRLTVL.

This clone was observed once. The chain employs TRBV13 and TRBJ2-5, with D maybe TRBD2 (7 bases). V lost 1 base, J lost 1 base, and 13 bases lay in between. Per the germline V gene, CDR1 is PRHDT and CDR2 is FYEKMQ (reference sequence). This CDR3 contains 16 residues. In DNA form, the CDR3 reads TGTGCCAGCAGCTTAGAAAGGCGGGGGCCCCAAGAGACCCAGTACTTC. It codes for CASSLERRGPQETQYF.

The chain employs TRBV4-1 and TRBJ2-7; perhaps TRBD1 as D (6 bases). Germline CDR1 is MGHRA and CDR2 is YSYEKL. The germline V and J ends were trimmed by 4 bases and 0 bases, with 19 bases remaining between them. CDR3 length: 17 residues. This CDR3 reads CASSPGQLTGPSYEQYF. The DNA for the CDR3 is TGCGCCAGCAGCCCCGGACAATTGACAGGTCCCTCCTACGAGCAGTACTTC.

This chain connects TRBV6-6 to TRBJ1-1; D perhaps matches TRBD1 (5 bases). Trimming cost V 2 bases and J 11 bases, with 15 bases left between them. The CDR3 runs 13 residues. Germline-derived CDR1 and CDR2 are MNHNY and SVGAGI (reference sequence). CDR3 loop: CASSYTPLDSAFF. Written as DNA, the CDR3 is TGTGCCAGCAGTTACACCCCTTTAGACAGTGCTTTCTTT.

The chain carries TRBV7-9 and TRBJ2-7; no clear D. Germline values: CDR1 SEHNR, CDR2 FQNEAQ (reference sequence). V was shortened by 1 base and J by 2 bases, with 9 bases between the two germline ends. The CDR3 totals 14 residues. As DNA, the CDR3 is TGTGCCAGCAGCTTAGTAGGTCGAACCTACGAGCAGTACTTC. Its translation is CASSLVGRTYEQYF.

This chain joins TRBV27 and TRBJ1-6; no definite D call. The V and J ends lost 4 bases and 11 bases respectively, with 21 bases between them. This CDR3 comprises 16 residues. Germline CDR1 and CDR2: MNHEY and SMNVEV (reference sequence). The CDR3 is CASSSFRGGFLTPLHF. The CDR3 DNA reads TGTGCCAGCAGTTCTTTTCGGGGAGGGTTTCTCACACCCCTCCACTTT.

This clone was picked up a small number of times. The rearrangement uses TRBV2 and TRBJ1-6, with D perhaps matching TRBD1 (5 bases). The CDR3 is made up of 15 amino acids. Germline V lookup: CDR1 SNHLY, CDR2 FYNNEI. V was shortened by 2 bases and J by 7 bases, with 12 bases between the two germline ends. CDR3 nucleotides: TGTGCCAGCAGTGAAAGGCGGCAGGGCAATTCACCCCTCCACTTT. It encodes CASSERRQGNSPLHF.

The chain recombines TRBV6-5 with TRBJ2-5; possibly TRBD1 for D (5 bases). The CDR3 contains 13 residues. Trimming removed 7 bases at V and 3 bases at J, with 12 bases between. The germline V gene encodes CDR1 MNHEY and CDR2 SVGAGI. DNA of the CDR3: TGTGCCAGCACCATTGACAGAAAAGAGACCCAGTACTTC. Encoded protein: CASTIDRKETQYF.

V and J are TRBV7-9 and TRBJ2-7, with 7 positions matching TRBD1. Germline V gives CDR1 SEHNR, CDR2 FQNEAQ (reference sequence). J lost 8 bases, V lost 5 bases, and 9 bases had no gene match. This CDR3 contains 13 residues. The CDR3 spells CASSPDREWQQYF. The CDR3 DNA follows: TGTGCCAGCAGCCCCGACAGGGAATGGCAGCAGTACTTC.

The chain recombines TRBV28 with TRBJ1-3; 8 bases fit TRBD1. Trimming removed 6 bases from V and 0 bases from J; junction bases left unmatched: 13. Germline CDR1 MDHEN, CDR2 SYDVKM. The CDR3 length is 18 residues. The CDR3 is CASSRHGTGGSSGNTIYF. The CDR3 coding sequence is TGTGCCAGCAGCCGGCATGGGACAGGTGGGAGCTCTGGAAACACCATATATTTT. Supplemented by reference TRBV28 and TRBJ1-3, the full variable domain reads DVKVTQSSRYLVKRTGEKVFLECVQDMDHENMFWYRQDPGLGLRLIYFSYDVKMKEKGDIPEGYSVSREKKERFSLILESASTNQTSMYLCASSRHGTGGSSGNTIYFGEGSWLTVV.

The V and J genes are TRBV7-2 and TRBJ2-2; 10 bases match TRBD2. Germline V lookup: CDR1 SGHTA, CDR2 FQGNSA. There are 16 residues in the CDR3. J gave up 4 bases and V 6 bases, and 8 bases lay outside the gene matches. In DNA, the CDR3 is TGTGCCAGCAGAGCGGGGGGGCGTTCGTCCACCGGGGAGCTGTTTTTT. Amino acids: CASRAGGRSSTGELFF.

The rearrangement joins TRBV20-1 to TRBJ2-3, with D tentatively TRBD2 (6 bases). This CDR3 is 14 amino acids long. Germline V CDR1 and CDR2: DFQATT, SNEGSKA (reference sequence). Trimming left V 3 bases short and J 1 base short, with 11 bases between. The CDR3 region is CSASPGVGTDTQYF. CDR3 nucleotides: TGCAGTGCTAGTCCGGGGGTTGGCACAGATACGCAGTATTTT.

This clone has more than one count but fewer than ten. The J gene is TRBJ1-1, the V gene TRBV6-1, with a weak D call TRBD1 (5 bases). Between the trimmed V and J ends, which lost 0 bases and 1 base, there was a span of 9 bases. The germline V gene has CDR1 MNHNS and CDR2 SASEGT. CDR3 size: 15 residues. The CDR3 region is CASSEANRWNTEAFF. CDR3 nucleotides: TGTGCCAGCAGTGAAGCGAACAGGTGGAACACTGAAGCTTTCTTT.

V is TRBV19 and J is TRBJ2-1; D is ambiguous. Germline V gene sequence: CDR1 LNHDA, CDR2 SQIVND (reference sequence). This CDR3 contains 16 residues. Trimming removed 0 bases at V and 0 bases at J, with 9 bases between. The CDR3 reads CASSIDPDSSYNEQFF. The CDR3, as DNA: TGTGCCAGTAGTATAGACCCAGATAGCTCCTACAATGAGCAGTTCTTC.

V usage is TRBV9 and J usage is TRBJ1-1, with D tentatively TRBD1 (5 bases). Germline-derived CDR1 and CDR2 are SGDLS and YYNGEE. Deletions cut 0 bases from V and 8 bases from J, with 11 bases between. The CDR3 has 13 amino acids. CDR3 region: CASSVEGVTEAFF. CDR3 nucleotide sequence: TGTGCCAGCAGCGTAGAAGGGGTAACCGAAGCTTTCTTT.

The chain joins TRBV10-3 to TRBJ2-1, with D tentatively TRBD1 (6 bases). Looked up from germline, CDR1 is ENHRY and CDR2 is SYGVKD. This CDR3 comprises 16 residues. Trimming shortened V by 0 bases and J by 4 bases, and 13 bases separated the two germline ends. CDR3 DNA: TGTGCCATCAGTGAGTCTCAGACAGGCATTTACAATGAGCAGTTCTTC. It encodes CAISESQTGIYNEQFF.

This clone was counted only a few times. CDR3 sequence: CASSSAYRGNEAFF. The CDR3, as DNA: TGTGCCAGCAGTTCCGCTTACAGGGGAAATGAAGCTTTCTTT. The J gene is TRBJ1-1, the V gene TRBV28, with 7 bases that match TRBD1. J was trimmed by 7 bases and V by 4 bases; bases with no gene match: 9. This CDR3 region has 14 residues. CDR1 MDHEN and CDR2 SYDVKM come from the germline V gene.

This clone has only a few counts. The chain links TRBV30 to TRBJ1-5, with a weak D call TRBD1 (5 bases). The CDR3 extends over 13 amino acids. The V end lost 1 base, the J end lost 7 bases, and 11 bases lay between the germline ends. Germline V gene lookup returns CDR1 GTSNPN and CDR2 SVGIG (reference sequence). CDR3 bases: TGTGCCTGGAGTGGGGCCTGGGGGCAGCCCCAGCATTTT. Amino acid sequence: CAWSGAWGQPQHF.

In this sample, this clone turned up once. The chain combines TRBV29-1 with TRBJ2-7; D is undetermined. The CDR3 runs 13 residues. The germline V gene encodes CDR1 SQVTM and CDR2 ANQGSEA. Trimming took 4 bases from V and 4 from J, leaving 14 bases between them. CDR3 in DNA: TGCAGCGTTGCCATGACCCAAGGGTACGAGCAGTACTTC. Translating gives CSVAMTQGYEQYF.

This clone appeared a few times. V is TRBV5-1 and J is TRBJ1-6; TRBD1 matches at 7 bases. The CDR3 is made up of 15 amino acids. With 4 bases clipped from V and 7 bases from J, the junction kept 8 bases outside the gene matches. Per the germline V gene, CDR1 is SGHRS and CDR2 is YFSETQ. CDR3 bases: TGCGCCAGCAGCCAGGCCCAGGGGGGGAATTCACCCCTCCACTTT. This gives the protein CASSQAQGGNSPLHF.